This paragraph covers one TCR beta chain sequence. No antigen is known for it. Generated by immunoSEQ multiplex PCR, the TCRdb table keeps only in-frame clones and is missing some. Seen here are about 72,000 clones, around 89% observed once, and the top ten hold over 25%. This sample is part of a study of T cell responses to AZD1222 COVID-19 vaccine. Study-wide points: Repertoire sampling happened only post peak T cell response. Seropositivity was recorded at baseline in only 6 or 7 AZD1222 recipients. The sample set comprised mostly white British donors with more females, and clonal diversity was possibly underestimated.

Analysis merged second doses at about 4 or about 12 weeks. Trimming stripped 7 bases from V and 8 bases from J, with 9 bases between. The CDR3 covers 11 residues. The sample here was peripheral blood, taken 28 days after the second AZD1222 dose. This clonotype was obtained from an adult who received the AZD1222 COVID-19 vaccine. The chain recombines TRBV12-3 or TRBV12-4 with TRBJ2-1; maybe TRBD2 (5 bases). The CDR3 DNA follows: TGTGCCAGCACCTTGAGGGATGAGCAGTTCTTC. Encoded protein: CASTLRDEQFF.